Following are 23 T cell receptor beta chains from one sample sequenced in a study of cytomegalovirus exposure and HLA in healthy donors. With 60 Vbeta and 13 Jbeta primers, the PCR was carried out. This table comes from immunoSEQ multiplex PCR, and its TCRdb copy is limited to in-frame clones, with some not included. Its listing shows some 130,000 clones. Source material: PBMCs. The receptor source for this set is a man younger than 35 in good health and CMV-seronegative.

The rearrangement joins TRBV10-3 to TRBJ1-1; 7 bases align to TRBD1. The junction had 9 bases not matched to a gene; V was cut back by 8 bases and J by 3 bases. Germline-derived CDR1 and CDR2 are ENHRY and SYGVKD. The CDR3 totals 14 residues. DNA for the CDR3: TGTGCCATCGCAAAACAGGGGAGTGACACTGAAGCTTTCTTT. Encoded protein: CAIAKQGSDTEAFF.

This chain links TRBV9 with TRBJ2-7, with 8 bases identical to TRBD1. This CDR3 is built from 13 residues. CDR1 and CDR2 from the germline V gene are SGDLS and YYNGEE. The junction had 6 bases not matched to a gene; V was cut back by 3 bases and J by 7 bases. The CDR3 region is CASSAGQAPEQYF. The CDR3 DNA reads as TGTGCCAGCAGCGCGGGACAGGCCCCAGAGCAGTACTTC. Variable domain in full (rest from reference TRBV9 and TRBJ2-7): DSGVTQTPKHLITATGQRVTLRCSPRSGDLSVYWYQQSLDQGLQFLIQYYNGEERAKGNILERFSAQQFPDLHSELNLSSLELGDSALYFCASSAGQAPEQYFGPGTRLTVT.

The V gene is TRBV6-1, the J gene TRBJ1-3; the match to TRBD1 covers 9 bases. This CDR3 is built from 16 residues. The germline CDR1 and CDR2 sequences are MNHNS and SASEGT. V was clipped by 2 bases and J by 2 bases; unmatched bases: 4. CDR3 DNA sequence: TGTGCCAGCAGTGAATGGGACAGGGATACTGGAAACACCATATATTTT. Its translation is CASSEWDRDTGNTIYF.

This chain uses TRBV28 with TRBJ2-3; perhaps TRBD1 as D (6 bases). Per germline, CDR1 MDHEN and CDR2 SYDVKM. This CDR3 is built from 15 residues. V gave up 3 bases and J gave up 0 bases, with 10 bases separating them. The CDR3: CASSFEQGSTDTQYF. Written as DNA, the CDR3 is TGTGCCAGCAGTTTTGAACAGGGAAGCACAGATACGCAGTATTTT. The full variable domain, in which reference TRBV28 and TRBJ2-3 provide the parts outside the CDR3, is DVKVTQSSRYLVKRTGEKVFLECVQDMDHENMFWYRQDPGLGLRLIYFSYDVKMKEKGDIPEGYSVSREKKERFSLILESASTNQTSMYLCASSFEQGSTDTQYFGPGTRLTVL.

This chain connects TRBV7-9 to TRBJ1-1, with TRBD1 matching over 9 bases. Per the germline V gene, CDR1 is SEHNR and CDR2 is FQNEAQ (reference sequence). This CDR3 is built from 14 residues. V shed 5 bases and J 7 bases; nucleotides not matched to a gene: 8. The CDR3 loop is CASSGSGTGLEAFF. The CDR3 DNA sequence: TGTGCCAGCAGCGGTTCCGGGACAGGGCTTGAAGCTTTCTTT.

The CDR3, as DNA: TGTGCCAGCAGTTTCAAGGCTCAGGGCTTGTCACCCCTCCACTTT. It codes for CASSFKAQGLSPLHF. J is TRBJ1-6 and V is TRBV27; tentatively, D is TRBD1 (5 bases). The CDR3 length is 15 residues. Germline lookup yields CDR1 MNHEY and CDR2 SMNVEV (reference sequence). Trimming removed 3 bases from V and 10 bases from J, with 16 bases in between.

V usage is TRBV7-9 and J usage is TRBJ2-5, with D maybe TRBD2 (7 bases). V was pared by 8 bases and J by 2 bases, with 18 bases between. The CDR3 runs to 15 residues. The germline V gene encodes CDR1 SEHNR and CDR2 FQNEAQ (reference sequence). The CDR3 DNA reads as TGTGCCAGCTCGCCCTCGGGGGGCAGACAAGAGACCCAGTACTTC. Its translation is CASSPSGGRQETQYF.

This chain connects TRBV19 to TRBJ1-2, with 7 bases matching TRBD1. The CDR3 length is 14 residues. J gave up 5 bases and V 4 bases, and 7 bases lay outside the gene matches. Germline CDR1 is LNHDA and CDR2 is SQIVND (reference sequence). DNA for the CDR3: TGTGCCAGTAGTACCCCGGGACAGTTGTATGGCTACACCTTC. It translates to CASSTPGQLYGYTF.

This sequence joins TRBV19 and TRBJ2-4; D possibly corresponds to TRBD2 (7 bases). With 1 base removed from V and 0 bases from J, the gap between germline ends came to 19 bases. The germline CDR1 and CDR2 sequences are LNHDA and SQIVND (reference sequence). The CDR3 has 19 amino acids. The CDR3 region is CASSIVGGLGTIAKNIQYF. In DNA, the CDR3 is TGTGCCAGTAGTATAGTCGGGGGCCTGGGGACTATAGCCAAAAACATTCAGTACTTC.

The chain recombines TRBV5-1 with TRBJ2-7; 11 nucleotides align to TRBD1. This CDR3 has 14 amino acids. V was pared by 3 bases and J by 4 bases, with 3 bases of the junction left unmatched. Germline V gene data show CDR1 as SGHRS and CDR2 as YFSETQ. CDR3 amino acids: CASSYGQGAYEQYF. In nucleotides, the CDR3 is TGCGCCAGCAGCTACGGACAGGGGGCTTACGAGCAGTACTTC.

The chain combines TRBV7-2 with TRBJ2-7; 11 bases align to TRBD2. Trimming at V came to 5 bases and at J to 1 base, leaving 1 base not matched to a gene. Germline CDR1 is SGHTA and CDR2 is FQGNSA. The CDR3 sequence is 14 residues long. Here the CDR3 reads CASSRTSGSYEQYF. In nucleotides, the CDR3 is TGTGCCAGCAGCCGGACTAGCGGGTCCTACGAGCAGTACTTC.

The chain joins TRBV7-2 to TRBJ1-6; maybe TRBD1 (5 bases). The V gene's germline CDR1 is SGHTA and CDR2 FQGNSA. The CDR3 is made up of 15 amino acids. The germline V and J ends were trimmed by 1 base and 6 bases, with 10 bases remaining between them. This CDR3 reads CASSLEPGGNSPLHF. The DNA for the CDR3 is TGTGCCAGCAGCTTAGAGCCGGGGGGTAATTCACCCCTCCACTTT.

In DNA form, the CDR3 reads TGCAGCGTTTTAAGGATGGGGGGGCTCGAGCAGTACTTC. Translating gives CSVLRMGGLEQYF. The chain couples TRBV29-1 to TRBJ2-7; TRBD2 is a possible D gene (7 bases). Trimming left V 5 bases short and J 6 bases short, with 17 bases between. The germline V gene has CDR1 SQVTM and CDR2 ANQGSEA. CDR3 length: 13 amino acids.

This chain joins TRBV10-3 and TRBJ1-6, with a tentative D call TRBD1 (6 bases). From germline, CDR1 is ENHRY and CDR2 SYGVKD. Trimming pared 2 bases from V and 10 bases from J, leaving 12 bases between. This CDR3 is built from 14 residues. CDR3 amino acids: CAISETPGQSPLHF. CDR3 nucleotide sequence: TGTGCCATCAGTGAGACCCCAGGACAGTCACCCCTCCACTTT.

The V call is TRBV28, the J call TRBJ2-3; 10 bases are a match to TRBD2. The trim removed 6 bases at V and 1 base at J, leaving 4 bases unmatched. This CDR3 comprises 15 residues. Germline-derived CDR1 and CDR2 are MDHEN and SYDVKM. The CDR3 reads CASRQTSGGTDTQYF. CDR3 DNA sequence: TGTGCCAGCAGACAAACTAGCGGGGGCACAGATACGCAGTATTTT.

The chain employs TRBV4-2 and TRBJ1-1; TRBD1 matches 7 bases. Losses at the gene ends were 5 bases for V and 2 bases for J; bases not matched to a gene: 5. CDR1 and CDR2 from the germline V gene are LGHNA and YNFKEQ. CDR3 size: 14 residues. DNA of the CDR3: TGTGCCAGCAGCATATACAGGGGAAACACTGAAGCTTTCTTT. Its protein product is CASSIYRGNTEAFF.

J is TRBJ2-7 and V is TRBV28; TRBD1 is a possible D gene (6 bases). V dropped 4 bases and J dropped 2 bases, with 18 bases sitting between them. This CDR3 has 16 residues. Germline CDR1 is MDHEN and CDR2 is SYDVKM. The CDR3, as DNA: TGTGCCAGCAGTTCGTCCGCGACAGGAAAAACCTACGAGCAGTACTTC. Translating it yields CASSSSATGKTYEQYF. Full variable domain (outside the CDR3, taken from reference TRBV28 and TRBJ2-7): DVKVTQSSRYLVKRTGEKVFLECVQDMDHENMFWYRQDPGLGLRLIYFSYDVKMKEKGDIPEGYSVSREKKERFSLILESASTNQTSMYLCASSSSATGKTYEQYFGPGTRLTVT.

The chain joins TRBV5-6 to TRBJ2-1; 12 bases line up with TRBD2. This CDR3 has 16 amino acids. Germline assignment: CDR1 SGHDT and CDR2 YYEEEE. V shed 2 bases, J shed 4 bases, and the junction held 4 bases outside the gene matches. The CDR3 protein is CASSFPSGRGYNEQFF. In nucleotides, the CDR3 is TGTGCCAGCAGCTTCCCTAGCGGGAGGGGTTACAATGAGCAGTTCTTC.

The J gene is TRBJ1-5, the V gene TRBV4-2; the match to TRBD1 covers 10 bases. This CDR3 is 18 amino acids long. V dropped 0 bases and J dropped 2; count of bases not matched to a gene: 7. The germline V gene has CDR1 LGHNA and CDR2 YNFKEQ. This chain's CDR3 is CASSQDDRGRWGNQPQHF. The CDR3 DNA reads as TGTGCCAGCAGCCAAGATGACAGGGGGCGTTGGGGCAATCAGCCCCAGCATTTT.

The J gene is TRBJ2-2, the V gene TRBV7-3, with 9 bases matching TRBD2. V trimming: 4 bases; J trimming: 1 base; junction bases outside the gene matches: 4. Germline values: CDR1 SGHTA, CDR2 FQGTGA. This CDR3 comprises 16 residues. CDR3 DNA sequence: TGTGCCAGCAGCTCCCAGACTAGCGGGAACACCGGGGAGCTGTTTTTT. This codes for CASSSQTSGNTGELFF. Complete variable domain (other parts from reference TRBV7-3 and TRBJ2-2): GAGVSQTPSNKVTEKGKYVELRCDPISGHTALYWYRQSLGQGPEFLIYFQGTGAADDSGLPNDRFFAVRPEGSVSTLKIQRTERGDSAVYLCASSSQTSGNTGELFFGEGSRLTVL.

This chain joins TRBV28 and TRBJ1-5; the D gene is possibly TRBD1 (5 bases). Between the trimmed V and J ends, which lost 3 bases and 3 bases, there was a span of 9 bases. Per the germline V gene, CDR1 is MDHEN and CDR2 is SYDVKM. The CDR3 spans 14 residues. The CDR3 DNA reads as TGTGCCAGCAGTTTTTTAGGGGTCAATCAGCCCCAGCATTTT. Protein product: CASSFLGVNQPQHF.

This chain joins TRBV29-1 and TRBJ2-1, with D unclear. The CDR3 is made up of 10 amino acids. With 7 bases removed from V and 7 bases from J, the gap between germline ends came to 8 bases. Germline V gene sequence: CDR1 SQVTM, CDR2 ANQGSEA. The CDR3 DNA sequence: TGCAGCGCCGCCCAGAATGAGCAGTTCTTC. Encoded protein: CSAAQNEQFF.

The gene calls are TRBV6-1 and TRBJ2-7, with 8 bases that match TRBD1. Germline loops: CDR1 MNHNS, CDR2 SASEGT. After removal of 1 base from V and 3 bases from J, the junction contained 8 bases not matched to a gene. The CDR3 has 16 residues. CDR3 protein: CASSEGRGTGHYEQYF. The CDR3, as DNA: TGTGCCAGCAGTGAAGGGAGAGGGACAGGCCACTACGAGCAGTACTTC.